The sequence of this T cell receptor beta chain was determined in a study of T cell responses to AZD1222 COVID-19 vaccine (dated by TCRdb to 2020 to 2023). Regarding the study in general: AZD1222 recipients with second doses at about 4 weeks or about 12 weeks were pooled, because spike-specific TCR depth and breadth did not differ between schedules. TCR sequencing was performed for 233 trial participants, of whom 200 to 220 were given two doses of AZD1222 and approximately 26 were given two doses of MenACWY control vaccine. Trial participants were enrolled by age into 18-55, 56-69 and 70-plus year subgroups, with roughly 150, 30 and 60 TCR-sequenced participants respectively. Paper-wide results and their limitations: Conclusions about previously exposed vaccinees are limited because only a handful of AZD1222 recipients were SARS-CoV-2 seropositive at baseline. After two AZD1222 doses, spike-specific TCR breadth and depth were significantly higher than at day 0 and than in MenACWY recipients. Vaccine-associated CD4 TCRs spanned the whole spike protein, with dominant responses in regions 160-218 and 743-854. Participants were mostly white British and included more females than males, and it was suggested by the authors that clonal diversity may have been underestimated. The 56-69-year group was small, and its depth increase did not reach significance, likely because of low power. Epitopes outside the regions mutated in the B.1.351 and B.1.1.7 variants were reportedly recognized by nearly half of the unique spike-specific TCRs. Because no day 14 peak-response samples were available, repertoires were characterized only after the peak T cell response.

The time point label corresponds to: baseline before first vaccination. Vaccinee samples came from UK trials COV001 and COV002, including a single-blind randomized controlled phase 2/3 trial of AZD1222 (ChAdOx1 nCoV-19) in healthy adults. For TCRbeta chain sequencing, PBMC samples from trial participants were taken at day 0 and at day 28 after the second dose. The CDR3 regions of human TCRbeta chains were subjected to immunosequencing. The published analysis was carried out like this. Repertoire TCRs were matched against a reference library of SARS-CoV-2-specific TCRs generated with the MIRA antigen-specificity platform. Breadth meant the fraction of unique TCRs that were SARS-CoV-2-associated, whereas depth meant the fraction of total T cells that were SARS-CoV-2-associated. Using the MIRA data, every spike-specific TCR was mapped to the spike region that the TCR reacted to and assigned to either a CD4 or a CD8 class. Log10-transformed breadth and depth values were compared by one-way ANOVA with Sidak's multiple comparisons tests. Drawn from immuneACCESS, this table holds only the in-frame rearrangements with V and J called that TCRdb kept. Clones are partly lost; checked studies trace under half to an unresolved V gene and leave the rest unexplained. V, J and clone size were drawn from that table, and D and trimming were deduced from the DNA. The sample data list fewer than 30,000 clones, and around 80% of these were observed just once. Roughly 5% of the sample is in the top ten clones.

V and J are truncated by 4 bases and 2 bases respectively, leaving an intervening sequence of 9 bases. The CDR3, from cysteine to phenylalanine, totals 13 residues. Kept here is only the CDR3 DNA, which spans 39 bases and is read in frame from base 1. CDR1 is given as SGHRS and CDR2 as YFSETQ, both from the germline V gene. Worth noting for this clone: Its antigen is not yet known. No clone much larger than this one lies a single base away; base qualities are absent.

The chain uses TRBV5-1 and TRBJ1-1, with no confident D gene call. The source is an adult in good health. Sequencing was performed on peripheral blood, taken on day 0 of AZD1222 vaccination. The CDR3 region: CASSPIVNTEAFF. The DNA sequence is given as TGCGCCAGCAGCCCAATTGTTAACACTGAAGCTTTCTTT.